This TCR beta chain was documented in a study of PD-L1 blockade in urothelial cancer. Looking at the study overall: Blood underwent analysis 3 weeks (second dose) and 6 weeks after treatment began.

Time point defined: peripheral blood 6 weeks after treatment start. CDR1 is SGHTA, CDR2 FQGNSA, per germline. The CDR3 is 15 residues long. J gave up 5 bases and V 5 bases, and 8 bases lay outside the gene matches. The data were produced by immunoSEQ multiplex PCR, yet TCRdb's version contains in-frame clones alone and is incomplete. This table holds roughly 100,000 clones, 70% to 90% found once. The sample was PBMCs, taken around atezolizumab (anti-PD-L1) treatment. The origin of this receptor is a man between 70 and 80 years old with urothelial cancer. The chain joins TRBV7-2 to TRBJ2-2; 7 positions agree with TRBD2. The DNA of the CDR3 is TGTGCCAGCAGCCCGGGTGGCGGGGGAACCGGGGAGCTGTTTTTT. Translated: CASSPGGGGTGELFF. The variable domain in full, completed from reference TRBV7-2 and TRBJ2-2, reads GAGVSQSPSNKVTEKGKDVELRCDPISGHTALYWYRQSLGQGLEFLIYFQGNSAPDKSGLPSDRFSAERTGGSVSTLTIQRTQQEDSAVYLCASSPGGGGTGELFFGEGSRLTVL.